This T cell receptor (beta chain) was retrieved from a study of cytomegalovirus exposure and HLA in healthy donors. Assay used: immunoSEQ multiplex PCR; TCRdb lists only in-frame clones, some missing. The table lists approximately 120,000 clones, 95% to 97% of them singletons. The CDR3 extends over 15 amino acids. In germline, CDR1 is GTSNPN, CDR2 SVGIG (reference sequence). Losses at the gene ends were 2 bases for V and 1 base for J; bases not matched to a gene: 5. The J gene is TRBJ1-5, the V gene TRBV30, with 7 bases fitting TRBD1. The sequence came from a man between 18 and 29 years old in good health and CMV-seronegative. The sequenced material came from PBMCs. The CDR3 sequence is CAWSRLQGSNQPQHF. The CDR3 DNA sequence: TGTGCCTGGAGTCGACTACAGGGGAGCAATCAGCCCCAGCATTTT.